The entry that follows covers one TCR beta chain sequence. Antigen: not known. Amplification used 60 Vbeta primers and 13 Jbeta primers. This table comes from immunoSEQ multiplex PCR, and its TCRdb copy is limited to in-frame clones, with some not included. Of 110,000 to 150,000 clones listed, approximately 82% are singletons. This sample was taken from a study of cytomegalovirus exposure and HLA in healthy donors. Study context: Early released data comprised some 85 million unique TCRs from HLA-typed donors.

Study-level findings and limits: Most of the CMV-associated TCR beta chains (in a later analysis) appeared to be HLA-restricted.

The CDR3 consists of 14 residues. V lost 3 bases, J lost 4 bases, and 6 bases stayed unmatched. Per germline, CDR1 SGHNT and CDR2 YYREEE (reference sequence). V usage is TRBV5-4 and J usage is TRBJ1-1; 7 nucleotides agree with TRBD1. This TCR was recovered from a man between 40 and 49 years old in good health and CMV-seronegative. The material sequenced was PBMCs. CDR3 sequence (DNA): TGTGCCAGCAGCTCAAGAGGGGGCGTCACTGAAGCTTTCTTT. Its translation is CASSSRGGVTEAFF.